A single sample is the source of the 5 T cell receptor beta chains below, sequenced in a study of control samples from healthy donors and cancer patients (dated by TCRdb to the early 2020s). The library came from the immunoSEQ multiplex PCR assay. Drawn from immuneACCESS, this table holds only the in-frame rearrangements with V and J called that TCRdb kept. Clones are partly lost; checked studies trace under half to an unresolved V gene and leave the rest unexplained. A total of 75,000 to 95,000 clones appear in this sample, about four fifths of them only once. Around 40% of the sample goes to the ten largest clones. The sample taken for sequencing was PBMCs. The receptors originated from a man between 65 and 85 years old with lung cancer.

J is TRBJ1-2 and V is TRBV3-1 (or the pseudogene TRBV3-2), with 8 bases lining up with TRBD1. Germline assignment: CDR1 LGHDT and CDR2 YNNKEL (reference sequence). This CDR3 region has 14 residues. With 6 bases clipped from V and 5 bases from J, the junction kept 8 bases outside the gene matches. The CDR3 DNA reads as TGTGCCAGCAGTTTCAGGGGGCAGGTGTATGGCTACACCTTC. Amino acid sequence: CASSFRGQVYGYTF.

The V and J genes are TRBV24-1 and TRBJ1-5; unclear D gene. There are 14 residues in the CDR3. Per germline, CDR1 KGHDR and CDR2 SFDVKD. V was cut by 4 bases and J by 3 bases, with 9 bases left in between. CDR3 coding DNA: TGTGCCACCAGTGAAGCCGGACCCAATCAGCCCCAGCATTTT. It codes for CATSEAGPNQPQHF.

The genes are TRBV7-2 and TRBJ2-7; no definite D call. Germline CDR1 and CDR2: SGHTA and FQGNSA. V lost 0 bases to trimming and J lost 2 bases, with 5 bases between them. This CDR3 region has 13 residues. CDR3 nucleotide sequence: TGTGCCAGCAGCTTAGCCGGTGCCTACGAGCAGTACTTC. This translates into CASSLAGAYEQYF.

The chain combines TRBV30 with TRBJ1-1; no clear D gene. Per germline, CDR1 GTSNPN and CDR2 SVGIG (reference sequence). Between the trimmed V and J ends, which lost 1 base and 3 bases, there was a span of 9 bases. The CDR3 length is 13 residues. The CDR3 nucleotides are TGTGCCTGGAGTGAGGGCAGCCACACTGAAGCTTTCTTT. Encoded protein: CAWSEGSHTEAFF. The variable domain in full, completed from reference TRBV30 and TRBJ1-1, reads SQTIHQWPATLVQPVGSPLSLECTVEGTSNPNLYWYRQAAGRGLQLLFYSVGIGQISSEVPQNLSASRPQDRQFILSSKKLLLSDSGFYLCAWSEGSHTEAFFGQGTRLTVV.

The chain employs TRBV9 and TRBJ2-7; unclear D gene. This CDR3 comprises 10 residues. The V gene lost 4 bases and the J gene lost 5 bases, with 4 bases spanning the gap. CDR1 and CDR2 (germline): SGDLS, YYNGEE. For the CDR3, the DNA is TGTGCCAGCAGCTACGACGAGCAGTACTTC. Its translation is CASSYDEQYF.